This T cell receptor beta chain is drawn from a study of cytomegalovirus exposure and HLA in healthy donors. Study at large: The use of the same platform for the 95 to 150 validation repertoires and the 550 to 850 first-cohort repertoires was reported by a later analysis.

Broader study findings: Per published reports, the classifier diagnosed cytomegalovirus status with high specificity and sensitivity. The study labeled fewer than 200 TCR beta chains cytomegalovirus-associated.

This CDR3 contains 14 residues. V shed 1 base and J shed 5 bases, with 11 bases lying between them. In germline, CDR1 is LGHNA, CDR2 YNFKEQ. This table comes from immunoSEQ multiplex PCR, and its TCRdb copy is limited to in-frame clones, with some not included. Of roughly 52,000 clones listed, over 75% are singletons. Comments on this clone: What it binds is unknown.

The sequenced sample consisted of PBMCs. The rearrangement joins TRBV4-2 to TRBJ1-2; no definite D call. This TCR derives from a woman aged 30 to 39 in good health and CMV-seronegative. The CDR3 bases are TGTGCCAGCAGCCAAGCCTCGATCGAGTATGGCTACACCTTC. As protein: CASSQASIEYGYTF.